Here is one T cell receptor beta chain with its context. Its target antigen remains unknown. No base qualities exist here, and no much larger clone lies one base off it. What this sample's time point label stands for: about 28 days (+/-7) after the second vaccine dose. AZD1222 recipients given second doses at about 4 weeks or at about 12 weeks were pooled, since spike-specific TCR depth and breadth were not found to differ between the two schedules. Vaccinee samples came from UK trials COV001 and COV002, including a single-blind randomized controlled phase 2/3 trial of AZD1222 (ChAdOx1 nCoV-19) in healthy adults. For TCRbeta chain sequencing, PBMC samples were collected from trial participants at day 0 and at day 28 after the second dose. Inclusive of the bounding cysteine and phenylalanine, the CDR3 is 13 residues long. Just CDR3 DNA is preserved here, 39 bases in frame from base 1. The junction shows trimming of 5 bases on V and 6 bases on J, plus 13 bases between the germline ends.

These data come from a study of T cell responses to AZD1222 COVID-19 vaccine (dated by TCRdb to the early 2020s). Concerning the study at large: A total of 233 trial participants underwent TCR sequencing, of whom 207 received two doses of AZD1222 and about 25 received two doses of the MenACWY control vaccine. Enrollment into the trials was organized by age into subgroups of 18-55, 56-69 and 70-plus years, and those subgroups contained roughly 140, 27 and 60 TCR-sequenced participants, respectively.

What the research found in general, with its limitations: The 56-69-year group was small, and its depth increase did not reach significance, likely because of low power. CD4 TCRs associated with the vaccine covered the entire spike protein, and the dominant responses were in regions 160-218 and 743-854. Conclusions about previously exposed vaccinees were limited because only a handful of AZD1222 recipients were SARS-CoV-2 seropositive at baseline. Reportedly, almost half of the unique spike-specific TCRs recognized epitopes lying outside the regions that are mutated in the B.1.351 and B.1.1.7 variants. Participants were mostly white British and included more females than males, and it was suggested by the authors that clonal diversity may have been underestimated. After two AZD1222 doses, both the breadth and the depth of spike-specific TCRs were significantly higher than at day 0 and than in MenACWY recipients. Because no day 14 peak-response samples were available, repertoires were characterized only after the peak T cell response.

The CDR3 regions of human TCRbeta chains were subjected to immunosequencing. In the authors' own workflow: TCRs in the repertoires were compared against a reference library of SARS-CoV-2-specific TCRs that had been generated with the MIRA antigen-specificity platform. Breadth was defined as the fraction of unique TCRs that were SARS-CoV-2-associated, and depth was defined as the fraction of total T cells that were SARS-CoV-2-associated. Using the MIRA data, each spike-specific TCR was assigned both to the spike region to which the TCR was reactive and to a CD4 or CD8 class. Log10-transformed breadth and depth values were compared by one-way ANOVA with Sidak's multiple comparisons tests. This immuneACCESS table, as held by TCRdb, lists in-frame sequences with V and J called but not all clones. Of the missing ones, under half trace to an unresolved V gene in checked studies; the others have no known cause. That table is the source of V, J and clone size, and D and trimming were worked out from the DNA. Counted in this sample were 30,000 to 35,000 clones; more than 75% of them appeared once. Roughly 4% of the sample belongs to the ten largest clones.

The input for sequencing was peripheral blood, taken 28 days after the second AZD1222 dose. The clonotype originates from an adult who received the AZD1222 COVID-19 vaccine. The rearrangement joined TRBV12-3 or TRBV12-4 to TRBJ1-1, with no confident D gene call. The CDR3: CASSLGRQAEAFF. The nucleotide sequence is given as TGTGCCAGCAGTCTTGGTCGTCAAGCTGAAGCTTTCTTT.